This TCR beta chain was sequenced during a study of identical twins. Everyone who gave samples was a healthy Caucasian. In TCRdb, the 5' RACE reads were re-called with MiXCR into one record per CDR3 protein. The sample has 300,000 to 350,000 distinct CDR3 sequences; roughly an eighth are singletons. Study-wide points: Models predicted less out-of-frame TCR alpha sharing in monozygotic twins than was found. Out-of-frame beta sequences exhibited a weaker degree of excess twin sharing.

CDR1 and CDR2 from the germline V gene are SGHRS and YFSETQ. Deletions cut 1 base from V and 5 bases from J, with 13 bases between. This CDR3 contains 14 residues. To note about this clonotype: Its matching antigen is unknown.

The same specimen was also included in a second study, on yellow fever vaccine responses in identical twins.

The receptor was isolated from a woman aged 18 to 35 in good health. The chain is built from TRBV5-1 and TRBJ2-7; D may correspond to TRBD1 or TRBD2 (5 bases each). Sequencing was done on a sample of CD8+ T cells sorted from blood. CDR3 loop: CASSLWGRPDEQYF. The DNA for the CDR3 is TGCGCCAGCAGCTTGTGGGGACGTCCCGACGAGCAGTACTTC.